The rows below give T cell receptor beta chains drawn from one sample of a study of T cells in Graves' hyperthyroidism and ophthalmopathy. MiXCR, run by TCRdb on the multiplex PCR reads, gives a single entry per CDR3 protein. The table has about 160,000 distinct CDR3 sequences, 9.4% seen once; the top ten hold roughly a fifth. The specimen sequenced was blood. The receptor set was obtained from a woman younger than 30 with Graves' hyperthyroidism that later progressed to Graves' ophthalmopathy. CDR3s include the opening cysteine and the closing phenylalanine or tryptophan. D genes are given only for firm matches. Where a row states a size, it is once, few, many or the class of an expanded clone; other rows omit it.

D	V	J	size	DNA	CDR3
.	TRBV19	TRBJ2-1	many	TGTGCCAGTAGAAAGGTCCCCACAGGGTTGAATGAGCAGTTCTTC	CASRKVPTGLNEQFF
.	TRBV6-1	TRBJ2-3	few	TGTGCCAGCAGTGATCCCCTAGGGGGCACAGATACGCAGTATTTT	CASSDPLGGTDTQYF
TRBD2	TRBV7-9	TRBJ2-1	many	TGTGCCAGCAGCTTAGCGGCTAGCGGGGGCCGGTTCCCAGATGAGCAGTTCTTC	CASSLAASGGRFPDEQFF
TRBD2	TRBV20-1	TRBJ2-1	many	TGCAGTGCTAGCCCAGCGGGAGGTTACAATGAGCAGTTCTTC	CSASPAGGYNEQFF
TRBD1	TRBV6-1	TRBJ1-1	many	TGTGCCAGCAGTGGCCAACAGGGGGTACTGGGCACTGAAGCTTTCTTT	CASSGQQGVLGTEAFF
.	TRBV6-1	TRBJ1-1	many	TGTGCCAGCAGCCCGGACACCCTGAACACTGAAGCTTTCTTT	CASSPDTLNTEAFF
TRBD1	TRBV29-1	TRBJ1-1	many	TGCAGCGTCCGGACAGGGGGGAAAACTGAAGCTTTCTTT	CSVRTGGKTEAFF
.	TRBV12-3/TRBV12-4	TRBJ2-1	.	TGTGCCAGCAGTCCCATTGTGAGACGTGTCAATGAGCAGTTCTTC	CASSPIVRRVNEQFF
TRBD2	TRBV20-1	TRBJ2-3	.	TGCAGTGCTATAGTCCAACTAGCGGGGAACACAGATACGCAGTATTTT	CSAIVQLAGNTDTQYF
TRBD1	TRBV4-1	TRBJ1-5	few	TGCGCCAGCAGCCAACCTACAGGGGGCGCGGATCAGCCCCAGCATTTT	CASSQPTGGADQPQHF
TRBD2	TRBV7-3	TRBJ2-2	.	TGTGCCAGCAGCCCGCTTCCGGGACTAGCGGGGAACACCGGGGAGCTGTTTTTT	CASSPLPGLAGNTGELFF
.	TRBV15	TRBJ2-7	many	TGTGCCACCAGCAGAGAAGGCAGGGAAATCGACGAGCAGTACTTC	CATSREGREIDEQYF